The 23 T cell receptor beta chains in this list originate from one sample, sequenced in a study of T-cell memory formation after mild COVID-19. TCRdb re-derived calls from the 5' RACE reads in MiXCR, one entry per CDR3 protein. Of 550,000 to 700,000 distinct CDR3 sequences listed, 17% are singletons. The sample taken for sequencing was PBMCs or a T cell subset sorted from them (not recorded which). Receptor source: an adult woman who had mild COVID-19 (a few samples of this study predate the infection). Cell type and time point are not known.

This clonotype has a count of ten or more. The gene calls are TRBV12-3 or TRBV12-4 and TRBJ2-1; TRBD1 is a possible D gene (6 bases). This CDR3 is 15 amino acids long. Trimming removed 7 bases at V and 5 bases at J, with 18 bases between. For the CDR3, the DNA is TGTGCCAGCACCACAGGGCGTAGAGGTCACAATGAGCAGTTCTTC. This translates into CASTTGRRGHNEQFF.

This clonotype was seen a few times. This chain connects TRBV18 to TRBJ2-3, with D tentatively TRBD2 (5 bases). Germline values: CDR1 KGHSH, CDR2 LQKENI. Trimming cost V 0 bases and J 7 bases, with 20 bases left between them. The CDR3 is 17 residues long. The CDR3 nucleotides read TGTGCCAGCTCACCACCGGGAGTCCCTAGACATCTAAATACGCAGTATTTT. The encoded protein is CASSPPGVPRHLNTQYF.

This clonotype has more than one count but fewer than ten. This chain links TRBV5-1 with TRBJ2-5; D not resolved. Trimming left V 0 bases short and J 2 bases short, with 8 bases between. The CDR3 extends over 14 amino acids. The germline gives CDR1 SGHRS, CDR2 YFSETQ. Here the CDR3 reads CASSLEPRQETQYF. The CDR3 bases are TGCGCCAGCAGCTTGGAACCCAGGCAAGAGACCCAGTACTTC.

CDR3 residues: CASSQDEGRINYGYTF. CDR3 DNA sequence: TGCGCCAGCAGCCAAGACGAAGGCAGGATAAACTATGGCTACACCTTC. The chain recombines TRBV4-1 with TRBJ1-2; D is ambiguous. Germline CDR1 MGHRA, CDR2 YSYEKL. This CDR3 is 16 amino acids long. The V gene lost 0 bases and the J gene lost 2 bases, with 13 bases spanning the gap.

The chain uses TRBV5-1 and TRBJ2-2; the match to TRBD2 covers 9 bases. Germline CDR1 SGHRS, CDR2 YFSETQ. The V and J ends lost 2 bases and 6 bases, in that order; junction bases with no gene match: 14. This CDR3 is built from 18 residues. The CDR3 DNA reads TGCGCCAGCAGCTTTCGGACTAGCGTGGCTGCGGACCCCGGGGAGCTGTTTTTT. Protein sequence: CASSFRTSVAADPGELFF.

This clonotype was seen a handful of times. The chain uses TRBV12-3 or TRBV12-4 and TRBJ1-5, with 8 bases matching TRBD1. The CDR3 consists of 15 residues. The V gene end was trimmed by 3 bases and the J gene end by 5 bases; junction bases not matched to a gene: 6. CDR3 sequence: CASSFRTGSDQPQHF. The CDR3 DNA sequence: TGTGCCAGCAGTTTCCGGACAGGGAGTGATCAGCCCCAGCATTTT.

The gene calls are TRBV4-1 and TRBJ1-4, with D tentatively TRBD1 (5 bases). The V gene's germline CDR1 is MGHRA and CDR2 YSYEKL. V was pared by 4 bases and J by 10 bases, with 19 bases between. The CDR3 sequence is 15 residues long. CDR3 amino acids: CASSPRGDLYGKLFF. CDR3 nucleotide sequence: TGCGCCAGCAGCCCCCGGGGGGATTTGTACGGAAAACTGTTTTTT.

This clonotype came up once. The V call is TRBV3-1, the J call TRBJ2-1; D is tentatively TRBD1 or TRBD2 (6 bases each). The CDR3 is made up of 12 amino acids. Germline V gene lookup returns CDR1 LGHDT and CDR2 YNNKEL (reference sequence). Trimming shortened V by 1 base and J by 12 bases, and 10 bases separated the two germline ends. In nucleotides, the CDR3 is TGTGCCAGCAGCCAAGCCGAGGGGGGGCAGTTCTTC. Translated, it gives CASSQAEGGQFF.

This clonotype has a count of ten or more. This chain joins TRBV5-1 and TRBJ2-7, with D possibly TRBD2 on 6 matching bases. Deletions cut 3 bases from V and 2 bases from J, with 15 bases between. Germline assignment: CDR1 SGHRS and CDR2 YFSETQ. This CDR3 contains 15 residues. CDR3 DNA: TGCGCCAGCAGCTCTGCCGGGACGGGAGCCTACGAGCAGTACTTC. It codes for CASSSAGTGAYEQYF.

This clonotype turned up a few times. This sequence joins TRBV18 and TRBJ2-7, with TRBD2 matching over 7 bases. The CDR3 spans 16 residues. Unmatched junction bases numbered 15, after V lost 7 bases and J lost 3 bases. From germline, CDR1 is KGHSH and CDR2 LQKENI. CDR3 region: CASLSWASSGHYEQYF. The CDR3 DNA sequence: TGTGCCAGCTTATCCTGGGCCTCTAGCGGCCACTACGAGCAGTACTTC.

This clonotype has only a few counts. The J gene is TRBJ2-7, the V gene TRBV7-9; 10 bases are a match to TRBD1. Germline CDR1 SEHNR, CDR2 FQNEAQ (reference sequence). The CDR3 has 15 amino acids. Trimming took 4 bases from V and 3 from J; bases not matched to a gene: 6. Here the CDR3 reads CASSSGQGIIYEQYF. CDR3 in DNA: TGTGCCAGCAGCTCGGGACAGGGGATTATCTACGAGCAGTACTTC.

J is TRBJ2-1 and V is TRBV19; 9 bases line up with TRBD2. This CDR3 is 15 amino acids long. After removal of 6 bases from V and 4 bases from J, the junction contained 7 bases not matched to a gene. CDR1 LNHDA and CDR2 SQIVND come from the germline V gene (reference sequence). CDR3 amino acids: CASRDSGSFYNEQFF. DNA for the CDR3: TGTGCCAGTAGGGATAGCGGGAGCTTTTACAATGAGCAGTTCTTC. The full variable domain, completed using reference TRBV19 and TRBJ2-1, is DGGITQSPKYLFRKEGQNVTLSCEQNLNHDAMYWYRQDPGQGLRLIYYSQIVNDFQKGDIAEGYSVSREKKESFPLTVTSAQKNPTAFYLCASRDSGSFYNEQFFGPGTRLTVL.

This clonotype turned up a few times. The chain employs TRBV7-6 and TRBJ1-5, with D hard to call. The germline gives CDR1 SGHVS, CDR2 FNYEAQ. The ends were cut back, 1 base at V and 2 bases at J, with 6 bases in the middle. This CDR3 has 14 amino acids. The DNA of the CDR3 is TGTGCCAGCAGCTTAGTTGAGGGCAATCAGCCCCAGCATTTT. It specifies CASSLVEGNQPQHF.

CDR3 sequence reads: CASGRAFGTGELFF. CDR3 nucleotides: TGCGCCAGCGGCAGAGCGTTTGGCACCGGGGAGCTGTTTTTT. The chain recombines TRBV4-1 with TRBJ2-2; no reliable D call. The germline CDR1 and CDR2 sequences are MGHRA and YSYEKL. The V end lost 8 bases, the J end lost 4 bases, and 14 bases lay between the germline ends. There are 14 residues in the CDR3.

This chain links TRBV6-5 with TRBJ2-7, with a weak D call TRBD1 (6 bases). CDR1 and CDR2 from the germline V gene are MNHEY and SVGAGI. V was cut by 4 bases and J by 0 bases, with 13 bases left in between. The CDR3 totals 15 residues. CDR3: CASSSTGKASYEQYF. DNA for the CDR3: TGTGCCAGCAGTTCCACAGGGAAAGCCTCCTACGAGCAGTACTTC.

The rearrangement links TRBV18 to TRBJ2-7; 8 nucleotides match TRBD2. There are 15 residues in the CDR3. The germline V gene has CDR1 KGHSH and CDR2 LQKENI. V trimming: 5 bases; J trimming: 5 bases; junction bases outside the gene matches: 11. The CDR3 here is CASSTSGTRSNEQYF. CDR3 nucleotide sequence: TGTGCCAGCTCAACTTCCGGGACTAGGTCTAACGAGCAGTACTTC. Combining the CDR3 with reference TRBV18 and TRBJ2-7 gives the whole variable domain NAGVMQNPRHLVRRRGQEARLRCSPMKGHSHVYWYRQLPEEGLKFMVYLQKENIIDESGMPKERFSAEFPKEGPSILRIQQVVRGDSAAYFCASSTSGTRSNEQYFGPGTRLTVT.

This clonotype was seen ten or more times. Here the CDR3 reads CASSQDNSYEQYF. For the CDR3, the DNA is TGCGCCAGCAGCCAAGACAACAGCTACGAGCAGTACTTC. The gene calls are TRBV4-3 and TRBJ2-7; D is unclear. The CDR3 has 13 residues. Germline-derived CDR1 and CDR2 are LGHNA and YSLEER. Trimming stripped 0 bases from V and 3 bases from J, with 6 bases between.

This clonotype was counted only a few times. CDR3 protein: CASSSTYDNEQFF. CDR3 sequence (DNA): TGTGCCAGCAGCTCGACTTACGACAATGAGCAGTTCTTC. The chain recombines TRBV7-2 with TRBJ2-1, with D hard to call. Trimming took off 4 bases at V and 5 bases at J, with 9 bases between the two ends. The germline CDR1 and CDR2 sequences are SGHTA and FQGNSA. There are 13 residues in the CDR3.

This clonotype was detected ten times or more. The genes are TRBV2 and TRBJ2-7; 10 nucleotides match TRBD2. CDR1 is SNHLY and CDR2 is FYNNEI in the germline V gene. J gave up 2 bases and V 4 bases, and 2 bases lay outside the gene matches. CDR3 size: 14 residues. CDR3 bases: TGTGCCAGCAGTGTAGGGACTAGCGCCTACGAGCAGTACTTC. Translation gives CASSVGTSAYEQYF. Using reference TRBV2 and TRBJ2-7 for the parts outside the CDR3, the full variable domain is EPEVTQTPSHQVTQMGQEVILRCVPISNHLYFYWYRQILGQKVEFLVSFYNNEISEKSEIFDDQFSVERPDGSNFTLKIRSTKLEDSAMYFCASSVGTSAYEQYFGPGTRLTVT.

In its sample, this clonotype was seen a few times. V is TRBV6-5 and J is TRBJ2-3, with 7 bases identical to TRBD2. Germline V gene sequence: CDR1 MNHEY, CDR2 SVGAGI. This CDR3 comprises 14 residues. Unmatched junction bases numbered 4, after V lost 2 bases and J lost 5 bases. CDR3 region: CASSYTGGGDTQYF. CDR3 bases: TGTGCCAGCAGTTACACGGGGGGAGGAGATACGCAGTATTTT.

This clonotype was seen more than once but under ten times. V usage is TRBV20-1 and J usage is TRBJ1-1; D not resolved. The CDR3 loop spans 13 amino acids. Per the germline V gene, CDR1 is DFQATT and CDR2 is SNEGSKA (reference sequence). Trimming took off 3 bases at V and 1 base at J, with 9 bases between the two ends. The CDR3 DNA reads TGCAGTGCTAGCCGATCCCAGAACACTGAAGCTTTCTTT. Translated, it gives CSASRSQNTEAFF.

This clonotype turned up a few times. The chain links TRBV6-6 to TRBJ1-1, with D tentatively TRBD1 (6 bases). The CDR3 extends over 15 amino acids. Trimming shortened V by 5 bases and J by 4 bases, and 17 bases separated the two germline ends. CDR1 is MNHNY and CDR2 is SVGAGI in the germline V gene (reference sequence). Here the CDR3 reads CASSPSKGEGTEAFF. CDR3 in DNA: TGTGCCAGCAGTCCCTCGAAGGGGGAGGGCACTGAAGCTTTCTTT.

This sequence joins TRBV7-9 and TRBJ2-3; 14 bases agree with TRBD2. The CDR3 consists of 18 residues. The germline CDR1 and CDR2 sequences are SEHNR and FQNEAQ (reference sequence). After removal of 2 bases from V and 2 bases from J, the junction contained 6 bases not matched to a gene. The DNA for the CDR3 is TGTGCCAGCAGCTTAAGAGGGACTAGCGGGGGCTCCACAGATACGCAGTATTTT. Protein product: CASSLRGTSGGSTDTQYF.